Sequencing of this T cell receptor (beta chain) was carried out in a study of blood T cells in healthy people across ages (dated by TCRdb to between 2014 and 2017). Turning to the overall study: In model experiments, template switching captured about one uniquely barcoded TCR beta cDNA molecule for every two T cells. Four age groups were formed from the donors: young (average about 15 years), middle-aged (more than 35), aged (more than 55) and long-lived (less than 85). For two donors (one aged 18 to 30 and one aged 80 or older), the study analyzed two additional independent replicas of 1 million unique cDNA reads from the same blood draw. Using deep sequencing normalized with unique cDNA molecular identifiers, the study measured how TCR beta repertoire diversity changes with age. Paper-wide results and their limitations: Estimates of total diversity based on one million sequenced T cells were regarded as lower bounds and as underestimates. A strong correlation was found between observed TCR beta diversity and the percentage of naive T cells measured by flow cytometry. Because the CMV infection status of the donors was unknown, age-related changes in expanded clonotypes may potentially have been confounded. Because profiling used bulk unsorted PBMCs, naive and antigen-experienced compartments could not be compared conclusively. Compared with the aged group, the long-lived group had more naive CD4+ T cells, fewer expanded clones and increased TCR diversity, a pattern suggesting age selection. As age increased, observed TCR beta diversity per million T cells dropped in a roughly linear way, and a significant reduction was already evident by age roughly 40.

Receptor amplification or capture employed 5' RACE. The run used an Illumina HiSeq 2500. The second PCR ran for about 7 to 11 cycles and used a J-beta primer mix along with a sample-barcoded 5' primer. A template-switch 5' adaptor carrying 12 random nucleotides introduced a unique molecular identifier onto each TCR beta cDNA molecule. Each sample yielded at least 2.5 million CDR3-containing paired-end reads. First-strand cDNA was synthesized from all RNA with the Mint cDNA synthesis kit, primed by a TRBC-specific oligonucleotide. Following uracil-DNA glycosylase treatment, a first 18-cycle PCR with universal primers M1SS and BC2_uni_R was performed on all cDNA. In the original analysis: For normalization, 1 million high-quality reads were randomly selected from each sample, with every read carrying a distinct molecular identifier. Reads with shared molecular identifiers were discarded instead of being binned into consensus sequences. MiTCR, set to a Q25 quality threshold and the strictest error-elimination algorithm, was used for CDR3 identification, clonotype clustering and error correction. A nonparametric unseen species model with Euler transformation was used to estimate a lower bound on total TCR beta diversity. TCRdb handled the public reads itself, with Q25 trimming in fastp and clone calling in MiXCR, and kept productive beta chains. Rows merge per CDR3 protein into single entries with the most common DNA and genes. Clone size and V and J calls follow TCRdb, not the original study. Present in this sample are approximately 780,000 distinct CDR3 sequences, around 25% of which were seen just once. The ten largest make up 2.5% to 3.5% of the sample.

The donors were a few dozen Caucasian individuals from Russia, aged 6 to 90 years, who were systemically healthy. Around 10 milliliters of peripheral blood were collected from each donor into EDTA-treated Vacutainer tubes. Ficoll-Paque density-gradient centrifugation was used to isolate PBMCs, with at least 6 million obtained per sample. Total RNA was extracted from PBMCs with Trizol reagent, with at least 5.5 micrograms obtained per sample. Naive CD45RAhigh/CD27high T cell percentages were measured by flow cytometry on a PBMC aliquot from every donor. The sample holds a few counts of this clonotype. Its binding antigen is unknown. Base qualities were left out, and no much larger clone turns up one base away. A further study also used this sample, focusing on T cells of mothers and their children. The second study's authors report: Nine systemically healthy Caucasian individuals, comprising three mothers and their six children, were included as donors. cDNA synthesis consumed the entire amount of extracted RNA, loaded at approximately 1.6 ug RNA in each 15 ul reaction. In the second PCR, sample barcodes and 2-4 random nucleotides were introduced via the M1S primer. Over 8.5 million TCR beta CDR3 reads were obtained for each mother, and 2.5 million to 3.5 million reads were obtained for each child. Thymic selection similarly shapes TCR recombination output in related and unrelated pairs, with minor effect from inherited differences. Normalized repertoire overlap was always found to be slightly, but never significantly, higher in related mother-child pairs than in unrelated mother-child pairs. No persistent microchimeric T cell clones were found, with a detection sensitivity of approximately 94 clones per million clonotypes. To look for features that set related mother-child pairs apart from unrelated individuals, the researchers ran deep NGS to compare the TCR beta repertoires of mothers and children. On average, the children were roughly 10 +/- 4 years old, while the mothers were approximately 40 +/- 4 years old. Libraries were sequenced on Illumina HiSeq 2000 with 100+100 nt paired-end reads after adapter ligation with NEBNext reagents. To prevent cross-contamination, the mother and child libraries were prepared a month apart and were sequenced in separate runs. Between about 500,000 and 2,300,000 distinct TCR beta clonotypes were identified per donor. Naive TCR beta clonotypes were estimated from low-frequency clonotypes matched to each donor's FACS-determined naive share, without sorting.

The TCR was taken from a boy between 10 and 17 years old in good health. The specimen was blood.

The CDR3 amino acid sequence is: CASSPNAGGADSNQPQHF. The nucleotide sequence reads as follows: TGTGCCAGCAGCCCAAACGCTGGGGGGGCCGATAGCAATCAGCCCCAGCATTTT. The sequence is built from TRBV3-1 and TRBJ1-5, with a tentative D gene TRBD1 over 6 matching bases. The junction shows trimming of 4 bases on V and 0 bases on J, plus 19 bases between the germline ends. Counted from cysteine to phenylalanine, this CDR3 has 18 amino acids. Of all the DNA, just the CDR3 is kept, 54 bases in frame from base 1. The germline V gene (reference sequence) yields LGHDT for CDR1 and YNNKEL for CDR2.